The rows below give T cell receptor beta chains drawn from one sample of a study of control samples from healthy donors and cancer patients. Data came from immunoSEQ multiplex PCR; TCRdb stores just in-frame clones and leaves some out. The data show about 120,000 clones, more than 75% seen once. The sequenced sample consisted of blood. Receptors originate from a woman between 65 and 79 years old in good health. Both conserved end residues are part of each CDR3. D genes are given only for firm matches. Clone size, where shown, is once, few, many, or a class for clones that have expanded.

d_call: NA; clone_size: few; v_call: TRBV2; j_call: TRBJ1-6; cdr3_aa: CASNRARGEGSPLHF; cdr3_nt: TGTGCCAGCAATAGAGCCAGGGGCGAAGGTTCACCCCTCCACTTT
d_call: NA; clone_size: once; v_call: TRBV20-1; j_call: TRBJ1-2; cdr3_aa: CSATGWYGYTF; cdr3_nt: TGCAGTGCCACCGGGTGGTATGGCTACACCTTC
d_call: TRBD1; clone_size: NA; v_call: TRBV6-6; j_call: TRBJ2-1; cdr3_aa: CASSTPSGTGHEQFF; cdr3_nt: TGTGCCAGCAGTACACCCTCCGGGACAGGGCATGAGCAGTTCTTC
d_call: NA; clone_size: NA; v_call: TRBV19; j_call: TRBJ2-1; cdr3_aa: CASRPSTQGLGGVEQFF; cdr3_nt: TGTGCCAGTAGACCTTCGACACAGGGCTTGGGGGGGGTTGAGCAGTTCTTC
d_call: NA; clone_size: once; v_call: TRBV3-1/TRBV3-2; j_call: TRBJ2-3; cdr3_aa: CASSRRTPRDTQYF; cdr3_nt: TGTGCCAGCAGCCGCCGGACCCCAAGGGATACGCAGTATTTT
d_call: TRBD2; clone_size: NA; v_call: TRBV6-6; j_call: TRBJ2-3; cdr3_aa: CASTQRAGGPTDTQYF; cdr3_nt: TGTGCCAGCACCCAACGGGCGGGGGGTCCCACAGATACGCAGTATTTT
d_call: NA; clone_size: few; v_call: TRBV7-9; j_call: TRBJ1-5; cdr3_aa: CASSPQWAGDQPQHF; cdr3_nt: TGTGCCAGCAGCCCCCAGTGGGCGGGAGATCAGCCCCAGCATTTT
d_call: NA; clone_size: NA; v_call: TRBV7-3; j_call: TRBJ1-1; cdr3_aa: CASSPNLDGEAFF; cdr3_nt: TGTGCCAGCAGCCCCAACCTCGACGGGGAAGCTTTCTTT
d_call: NA; clone_size: NA; v_call: TRBV29-1; j_call: TRBJ2-7; cdr3_aa: CSVGGHRISYEQYF; cdr3_nt: TGCAGCGTCGGGGGACACCGGATCTCCTACGAGCAGTACTTC
d_call: NA; clone_size: once; v_call: TRBV6-6; j_call: TRBJ1-2; cdr3_aa: CASSYRQRPNYGYTF; cdr3_nt: TGTGCCAGCAGTTACCGACAGAGACCTAACTATGGCTACACCTTC
d_call: NA; clone_size: NA; v_call: TRBV6-6; j_call: TRBJ1-6; cdr3_aa: CASSPRGSIIVKSPLHF; cdr3_nt: TGTGCCAGCAGTCCCCGGGGGAGCATCATTGTAAAATCACCCCTCCACTTT
d_call: TRBD1; clone_size: NA; v_call: TRBV18; j_call: TRBJ2-7; cdr3_aa: CASSPGQVSYEQYF; cdr3_nt: TGTGCCAGCTCCCCGGGACAGGTCTCCTACGAGCAGTACTTC
d_call: NA; clone_size: NA; v_call: TRBV7-2; j_call: TRBJ2-1; cdr3_aa: CASSPRGGGNEQFF; cdr3_nt: TGTGCCAGCAGCCCCAGGGGGGGAGGCAATGAGCAGTTCTTC
d_call: NA; clone_size: NA; v_call: TRBV5-5; j_call: TRBJ1-1; cdr3_aa: CASSRWRTLEAFF; cdr3_nt: TGTGCCAGCAGCCGATGGCGGACACTTGAAGCTTTCTTT
d_call: NA; clone_size: NA; v_call: TRBV12-3/TRBV12-4; j_call: TRBJ1-1; cdr3_aa: CASTAYEATEAFF; cdr3_nt: TGTGCCAGCACCGCATATGAGGCCACTGAAGCTTTCTTT
d_call: NA; clone_size: NA; v_call: TRBV6-5; j_call: TRBJ1-1; cdr3_aa: CASRRTVNTEAFF; cdr3_nt: TGTGCCAGCAGGCGGACCGTGAACACTGAAGCTTTCTTT
d_call: TRBD1; clone_size: NA; v_call: TRBV6-5; j_call: TRBJ1-5; cdr3_aa: CASTQGDNNQPQHF; cdr3_nt: TGTGCCAGCACCCAGGGGGATAACAATCAGCCCCAGCATTTT
d_call: NA; clone_size: NA; v_call: TRBV10-3; j_call: TRBJ1-1; cdr3_aa: CAISGSPPEAFF; cdr3_nt: TGTGCCATCAGTGGATCTCCACCTGAAGCTTTCTTT
d_call: NA; clone_size: NA; v_call: TRBV7-8; j_call: TRBJ1-6; cdr3_aa: CASSPGRANYNSPLHF; cdr3_nt: TGTGCCAGCAGCCCGGGCAGGGCCAATTATAATTCACCCCTCCACTTT
d_call: NA; clone_size: NA; v_call: TRBV4-1; j_call: TRBJ2-7; cdr3_aa: CASSHKNQGVYEQYF; cdr3_nt: TGCGCCAGCAGCCACAAGAATCAGGGCGTTTACGAGCAGTACTTC
d_call: NA; clone_size: NA; v_call: TRBV3-1/TRBV3-2; j_call: TRBJ1-2; cdr3_aa: CASSQGGNGYTF; cdr3_nt: TGTGCCAGCAGCCAGGGAGGAAATGGCTACACCTTC
d_call: NA; clone_size: NA; v_call: TRBV28; j_call: TRBJ2-7; cdr3_aa: CASSFQNYEQYF; cdr3_nt: TGTGCCAGCAGTTTCCAGAACTACGAGCAGTACTTC
d_call: NA; clone_size: NA; v_call: TRBV9; j_call: TRBJ2-7; cdr3_aa: CASSVGPGGEQYF; cdr3_nt: TGTGCCAGCAGCGTAGGGCCAGGGGGGGAGCAGTACTTC
d_call: TRBD2; clone_size: NA; v_call: TRBV19; j_call: TRBJ2-2; cdr3_aa: CASSIGTSFTGELFF; cdr3_nt: TGTGCCAGTAGTATAGGGACTAGCTTTACCGGGGAGCTGTTTTTT
d_call: NA; clone_size: NA; v_call: TRBV12-3/TRBV12-4; j_call: TRBJ1-4; cdr3_aa: CASGDEVDEKLFF; cdr3_nt: TGTGCCAGCGGGGACGAGGTGGACGAAAAACTGTTTTTT
d_call: NA; clone_size: NA; v_call: TRBV24-1; j_call: TRBJ1-3; cdr3_aa: CATSDLGFGSGNTIYF; cdr3_nt: TGTGCCACCAGTGATTTAGGATTTGGCTCTGGAAACACCATATATTTT
d_call: NA; clone_size: NA; v_call: TRBV5-1; j_call: TRBJ2-5; cdr3_aa: CASSFMGQQQETQYF; cdr3_nt: TGCGCCAGCAGCTTTATGGGGCAGCAACAAGAGACCCAGTACTTC
d_call: TRBD1; clone_size: NA; v_call: TRBV19; j_call: TRBJ1-1; cdr3_aa: CASRERTGRGNTEAFF; cdr3_nt: TGTGCCAGTAGGGAACGGACAGGGAGGGGGAACACTGAAGCTTTCTTT
d_call: NA; clone_size: few; v_call: TRBV7-8; j_call: TRBJ1-1; cdr3_aa: CASSRRTEAFF; cdr3_nt: TGTGCCAGCAGCCGGAGGACTGAAGCTTTCTTT
d_call: NA; clone_size: once; v_call: TRBV6-5; j_call: TRBJ1-3; cdr3_aa: CASLWVSNTIYF; cdr3_nt: TGTGCCAGCCTATGGGTGAGCAACACCATATATTTT
d_call: NA; clone_size: NA; v_call: TRBV12-3/TRBV12-4; j_call: TRBJ1-1; cdr3_aa: CASSLGTEAFF; cdr3_nt: TGTGCCAGCAGTTTAGGAACTGAAGCTTTCTTT
d_call: NA; clone_size: once; v_call: TRBV7-3; j_call: TRBJ1-1; cdr3_aa: CASSLTGLNTEAFF; cdr3_nt: TGTGCCAGCAGCTTAACAGGCCTGAACACTGAAGCTTTCTTT
d_call: NA; clone_size: NA; v_call: TRBV12-3/TRBV12-4; j_call: TRBJ1-3; cdr3_aa: CASSFDRGNTIYF; cdr3_nt: TGTGCCAGCAGTTTCGACAGAGGAAACACCATATATTTT
d_call: NA; clone_size: NA; v_call: TRBV2; j_call: TRBJ2-1; cdr3_aa: CASSDSGVTDNEQFF; cdr3_nt: TGTGCCAGCAGTGACTCCGGGGTAACGGACAATGAGCAGTTCTTC
d_call: TRBD2; clone_size: NA; v_call: TRBV6-2/TRBV6-3; j_call: TRBJ2-3; cdr3_aa: CASSRLAADTQYF; cdr3_nt: TGTGCCAGCAGTCGACTAGCGGCAGATACGCAGTATTTT
d_call: NA; clone_size: NA; v_call: TRBV4-3; j_call: TRBJ1-6; cdr3_aa: CASSQGTALNSPLHF; cdr3_nt: TGCGCCAGCAGCCAAGGGACAGCACTTAATTCACCCCTCCACTTT
d_call: TRBD1; clone_size: NA; v_call: TRBV10-3; j_call: TRBJ1-2; cdr3_aa: CAIRDRVTYGYTF; cdr3_nt: TGTGCCATTAGGGACAGGGTAACCTATGGCTACACCTTC
d_call: TRBD2; clone_size: NA; v_call: TRBV3-1/TRBV3-2; j_call: TRBJ2-7; cdr3_aa: CASSQRHGRALNSYEQYF; cdr3_nt: TGTGCCAGCAGCCAACGGCATGGGAGGGCCCTCAACTCCTACGAGCAGTACTTC
d_call: NA; clone_size: NA; v_call: TRBV3-1/TRBV3-2; j_call: TRBJ1-5; cdr3_aa: CASSQASGNQPQHF; cdr3_nt: TGTGCCAGCAGCCAAGCCAGCGGCAATCAGCCCCAGCATTTT
d_call: NA; clone_size: NA; v_call: TRBV10-3; j_call: TRBJ2-3; cdr3_aa: CAISESMGQGLTDTQYF; cdr3_nt: TGTGCCATCAGTGAGTCAATGGGGCAGGGGCTCACAGATACGCAGTATTTT
d_call: NA; clone_size: NA; v_call: TRBV29-1; j_call: TRBJ1-3; cdr3_aa: CSVEDLGGRDTIYF; cdr3_nt: TGCAGCGTTGAAGATTTAGGCGGGCGCGACACCATATATTTT
d_call: NA; clone_size: many; v_call: TRBV24-1; j_call: TRBJ2-3; cdr3_aa: CATSDLGAGRTDTQYF; cdr3_nt: TGTGCCACCAGTGATCTGGGGGCAGGGCGCACAGATACGCAGTATTTT
d_call: TRBD1; clone_size: few; v_call: TRBV2; j_call: TRBJ1-5; cdr3_aa: CASSLTGGSGQPQHF; cdr3_nt: TGTGCCAGCAGTCTTACAGGGGGTTCAGGTCAGCCCCAGCATTTT
d_call: TRBD2; clone_size: few; v_call: TRBV25-1; j_call: TRBJ2-1; cdr3_aa: CASSAELAGGNEQFF; cdr3_nt: TGTGCCAGCAGTGCTGAACTAGCGGGGGGAAATGAGCAGTTCTTC
d_call: NA; clone_size: NA; v_call: TRBV6-5; j_call: TRBJ1-5; cdr3_aa: CASLREGRQPQHF; cdr3_nt: TGTGCCAGCCTCAGGGAGGGCCGTCAGCCCCAGCATTTT
d_call: TRBD2; clone_size: NA; v_call: TRBV5-1; j_call: TRBJ2-1; cdr3_aa: CASSPGLAGGTYNEQFF; cdr3_nt: TGCGCCAGCAGCCCAGGACTAGCGGGGGGGACCTACAATGAGCAGTTCTTC
d_call: NA; clone_size: NA; v_call: TRBV2; j_call: TRBJ1-1; cdr3_aa: CASSSDTEAFF; cdr3_nt: TGTGCCAGCAGCTCAGACACTGAAGCTTTCTTT
d_call: TRBD2; clone_size: NA; v_call: TRBV5-1; j_call: TRBJ2-2; cdr3_aa: CASSSQLAGNAGELFF; cdr3_nt: TGCGCCAGCAGCAGTCAACTAGCGGGGAACGCCGGGGAGCTGTTTTTT